Listed below are T cell receptor beta chains from one sample, sequenced in a study of cytomegalovirus exposure and HLA in healthy donors. TCRdb's copy holds only in-frame clones and misses some; the assay was immunoSEQ multiplex PCR. The sample holds 130,000 or so clones; roughly 70% are singletons and the top ten take less than 3%. The sequencing input was PBMCs. These receptors were collected from a woman aged 40-49 years in good health and CMV-seropositive. The CDR3 runs from the conserved cysteine through the conserved F or W. Each record gives: J gene, D gene, V gene, clone size, CDR3 protein, CDR3 DNA. D genes are given only for firm matches. Clone sizes are given selectively: once, few, many, or a class where the clone is expanded.

j_call: TRBJ2-7
d_call: TRBD1
v_call: TRBV5-6
clone_size: .
cdr3_aa: CASQATGNFHEQYF
cdr3_nt: TGTGCCAGCCAAGCGACAGGGAATTTCCACGAGCAGTACTTC

j_call: TRBJ2-2
d_call: .
v_call: TRBV5-1
clone_size: few
cdr3_aa: CASSLLTVADKGGELFF
cdr3_nt: TGCGCCAGCAGTCTACTCACGGTAGCGGACAAAGGCGGGGAGCTGTTTTTT

j_call: TRBJ2-5
d_call: .
v_call: TRBV4-2
clone_size: .
cdr3_aa: CASSPRDTEYQETQYF
cdr3_nt: TGTGCCAGCAGCCCCCGGGACACCGAGTACCAAGAGACCCAGTACTTC

j_call: TRBJ2-7
d_call: .
v_call: TRBV5-1
clone_size: .
cdr3_aa: CASSLVQGKEQYF
cdr3_nt: TGCGCCAGCAGCTTGGTTCAGGGTAAGGAGCAGTACTTC

j_call: TRBJ1-5
d_call: .
v_call: TRBV19
clone_size: .
cdr3_aa: CASSRQVSNQPQHF
cdr3_nt: TGTGCCAGTAGTAGACAGGTTAGCAATCAGCCCCAGCATTTT

j_call: TRBJ1-5
d_call: TRBD1
v_call: TRBV27
clone_size: .
cdr3_aa: CASSTRTGPSNQPQHF
cdr3_nt: TGTGCCAGCAGTACTCGGACAGGGCCAAGCAATCAGCCCCAGCATTTT

j_call: TRBJ2-7
d_call: TRBD1
v_call: TRBV2
clone_size: .
cdr3_aa: CARGGQGYEQYF
cdr3_nt: TGTGCCAGGGGGGGACAGGGGTACGAGCAGTACTTC

j_call: TRBJ1-6
d_call: .
v_call: TRBV28
clone_size: few
cdr3_aa: CASSPVGRWNSPLHF
cdr3_nt: TGTGCCAGCAGCCCCGTTGGCAGGTGGAATTCACCCCTCCACTTT

j_call: TRBJ2-3
d_call: .
v_call: TRBV13
clone_size: .
cdr3_aa: CASSQIRGGTDTQYF
cdr3_nt: TGTGCCAGCAGCCAAATAAGGGGTGGCACAGATACGCAGTATTTT

j_call: TRBJ2-2
d_call: .
v_call: TRBV29-1
clone_size: .
cdr3_aa: CSVEGRGDQGELFF
cdr3_nt: TGCAGCGTTGAGGGTCGCGGAGATCAGGGGGAGCTGTTTTTT

j_call: TRBJ1-2
d_call: TRBD1
v_call: TRBV19
clone_size: .
cdr3_aa: CASSFTRQGGYYGYTF
cdr3_nt: TGTGCCAGTAGCTTTACTAGACAGGGTGGTTACTATGGCTACACCTTC

j_call: TRBJ1-4
d_call: .
v_call: TRBV6-6
clone_size: .
cdr3_aa: CASIKDSHEKLFF
cdr3_nt: TGTGCCAGCATAAAGGACAGCCATGAAAAACTGTTTTTT

j_call: TRBJ2-7
d_call: .
v_call: TRBV28
clone_size: .
cdr3_aa: CASHPGSVPYEQYF
cdr3_nt: TGTGCCAGTCATCCGGGTAGCGTTCCCTACGAGCAGTACTTC

j_call: TRBJ1-4
d_call: TRBD1
v_call: TRBV7-8
clone_size: .
cdr3_aa: CASSLGYRGDNEKLFF
cdr3_nt: TGTGCCAGCAGCTTAGGCTACAGGGGAGATAATGAAAAACTGTTTTTT

j_call: TRBJ2-5
d_call: .
v_call: TRBV5-4
clone_size: once
cdr3_aa: CASSLAGVGSQETQYF
cdr3_nt: TGTGCCAGCAGCTTGGCGGGTGTCGGGTCACAAGAGACCCAGTACTTC

j_call: TRBJ1-1
d_call: .
v_call: TRBV5-1
clone_size: few
cdr3_aa: CASSLAGGYTEAFF
cdr3_nt: TGCGCCAGCAGCTTGGCCGGGGGTTACACTGAAGCTTTCTTT